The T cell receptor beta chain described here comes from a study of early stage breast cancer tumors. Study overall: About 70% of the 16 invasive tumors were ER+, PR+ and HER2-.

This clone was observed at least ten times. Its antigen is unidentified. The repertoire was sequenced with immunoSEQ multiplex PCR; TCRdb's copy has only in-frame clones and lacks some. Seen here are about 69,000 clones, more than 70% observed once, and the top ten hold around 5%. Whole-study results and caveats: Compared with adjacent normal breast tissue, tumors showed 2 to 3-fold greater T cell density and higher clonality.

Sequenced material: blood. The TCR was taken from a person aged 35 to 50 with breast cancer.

Here the CDR3 reads CASSLDSDYTF. In nucleotides, the CDR3 is TGTGCCAGCAGCTTAGATTCGGACTACACCTTC. The chain links TRBV7-9 to TRBJ1-2; no clear D gene. The CDR3 sequence is 11 residues long. Looked up from germline, CDR1 is SEHNR and CDR2 is FQNEAQ (reference sequence). Between the trimmed V and J ends, which lost 1 base and 10 bases, there was a span of 7 bases. The full variable domain, in which reference TRBV7-9 and TRBJ1-2 provide the parts outside the CDR3, is DTGVSQNPRHKITKRGQNVTFRCDPISEHNRLYWYRQTLGQGPEFLTYFQNEAQLEKSRLLSDRFSAERPKGSFSTLEIQRTEQGDSAMYLCASSLDSDYTFGSGTRLTVV.